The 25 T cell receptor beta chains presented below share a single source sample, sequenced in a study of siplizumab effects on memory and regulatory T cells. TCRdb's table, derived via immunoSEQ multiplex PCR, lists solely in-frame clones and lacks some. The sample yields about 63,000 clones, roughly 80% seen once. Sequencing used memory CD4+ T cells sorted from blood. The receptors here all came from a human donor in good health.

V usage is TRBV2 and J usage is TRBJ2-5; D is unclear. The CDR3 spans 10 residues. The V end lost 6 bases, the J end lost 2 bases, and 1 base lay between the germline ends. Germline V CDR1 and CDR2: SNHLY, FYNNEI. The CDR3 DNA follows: TGTGCCAGCAGGCAAGAGACCCAGTACTTC. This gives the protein CASRQETQYF.

This CDR3 is CASSGGLAVYNEQFF. The CDR3 bases are TGTGCCAGCAGCGGTGGACTAGCGGTATACAATGAGCAGTTCTTC. The rearrangement joins TRBV9 to TRBJ2-1; 10 bases agree with TRBD2. With 3 bases clipped from V and 4 bases from J, the junction kept 4 bases outside the gene matches. This CDR3 comprises 15 residues. The germline V gene encodes CDR1 SGDLS and CDR2 YYNGEE.

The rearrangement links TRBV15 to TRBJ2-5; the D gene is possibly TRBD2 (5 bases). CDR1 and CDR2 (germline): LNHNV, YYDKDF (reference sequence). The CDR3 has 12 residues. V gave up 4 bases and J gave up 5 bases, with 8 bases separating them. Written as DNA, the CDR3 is TGTGCCACCAGCATCGGGATCGAGACCCAGTACTTC. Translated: CATSIGIETQYF.

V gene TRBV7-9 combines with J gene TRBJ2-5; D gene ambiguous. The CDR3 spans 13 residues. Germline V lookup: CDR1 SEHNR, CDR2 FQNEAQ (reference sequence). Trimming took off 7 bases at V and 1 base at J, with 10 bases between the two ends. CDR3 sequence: CASNFGRQETQYF. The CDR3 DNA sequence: TGTGCCAGCAACTTTGGGCGCCAAGAGACCCAGTACTTC.

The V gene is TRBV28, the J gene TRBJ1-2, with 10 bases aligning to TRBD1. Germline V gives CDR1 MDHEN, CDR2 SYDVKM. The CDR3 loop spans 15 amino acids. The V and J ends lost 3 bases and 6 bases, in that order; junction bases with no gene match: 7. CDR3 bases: TGTGCCAGCAGTTTGGCTGGGACAGGGGACCATGGCTACACCTTC. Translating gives CASSLAGTGDHGYTF.

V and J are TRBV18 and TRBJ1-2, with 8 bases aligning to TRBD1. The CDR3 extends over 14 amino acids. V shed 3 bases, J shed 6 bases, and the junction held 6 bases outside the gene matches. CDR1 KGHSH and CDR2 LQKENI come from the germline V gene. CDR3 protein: CASSPGQVGNGYTF. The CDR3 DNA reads TGTGCCAGCTCACCGGGACAGGTCGGGAATGGCTACACCTTC.

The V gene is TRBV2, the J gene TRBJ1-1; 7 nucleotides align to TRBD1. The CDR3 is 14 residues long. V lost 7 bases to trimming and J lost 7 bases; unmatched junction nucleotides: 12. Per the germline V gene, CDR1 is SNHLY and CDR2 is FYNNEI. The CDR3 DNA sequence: TGTGCCAGCAAATCGACAGGGAAGATAGGTGAAGCTTTCTTT. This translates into CASKSTGKIGEAFF.

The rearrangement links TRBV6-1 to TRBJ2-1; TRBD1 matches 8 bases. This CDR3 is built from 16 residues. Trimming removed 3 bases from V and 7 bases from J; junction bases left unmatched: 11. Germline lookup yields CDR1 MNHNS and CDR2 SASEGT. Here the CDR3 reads CASSEGIGQGVNEQFF. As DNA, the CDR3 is TGTGCCAGCAGTGAGGGTATAGGACAGGGTGTAAATGAGCAGTTCTTC.

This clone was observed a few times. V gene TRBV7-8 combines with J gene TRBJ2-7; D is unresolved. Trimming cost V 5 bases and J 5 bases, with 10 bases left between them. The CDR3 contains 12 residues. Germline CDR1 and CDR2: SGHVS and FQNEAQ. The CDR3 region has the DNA TGTGCCAGCAGCCTAATAGGAGACGAGCAGTACTTC. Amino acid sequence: CASSLIGDEQYF.

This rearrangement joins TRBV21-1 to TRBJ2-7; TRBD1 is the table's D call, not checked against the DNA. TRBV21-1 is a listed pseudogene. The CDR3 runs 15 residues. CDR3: CASRGPRQGSYEQYF. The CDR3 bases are TGTGCCAGCAGGGGGCCGAGACAGGGATCCTACGAGCAGTACTTC.

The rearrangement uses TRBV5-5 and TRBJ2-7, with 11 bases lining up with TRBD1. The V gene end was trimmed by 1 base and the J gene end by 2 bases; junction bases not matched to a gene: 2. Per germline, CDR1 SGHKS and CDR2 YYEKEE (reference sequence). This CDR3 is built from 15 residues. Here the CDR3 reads CASSLKGQGAYEQYF. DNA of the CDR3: TGTGCCAGCAGCTTGAAGGGACAGGGGGCCTACGAGCAGTACTTC.

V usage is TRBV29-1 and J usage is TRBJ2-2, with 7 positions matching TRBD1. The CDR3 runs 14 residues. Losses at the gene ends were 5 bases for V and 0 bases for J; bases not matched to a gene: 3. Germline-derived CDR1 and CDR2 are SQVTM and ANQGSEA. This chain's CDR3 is CSVQGTANTGELFF. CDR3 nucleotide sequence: TGCAGCGTTCAAGGGACAGCGAACACCGGGGAGCTGTTTTTT.

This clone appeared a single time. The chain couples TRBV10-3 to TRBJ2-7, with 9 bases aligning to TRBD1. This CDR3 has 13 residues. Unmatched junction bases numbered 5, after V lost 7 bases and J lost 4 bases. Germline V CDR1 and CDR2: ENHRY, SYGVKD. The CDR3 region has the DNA TGTGCCATCAATAGGGACAGGGCATACGAGCAGTACTTC. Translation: CAINRDRAYEQYF.

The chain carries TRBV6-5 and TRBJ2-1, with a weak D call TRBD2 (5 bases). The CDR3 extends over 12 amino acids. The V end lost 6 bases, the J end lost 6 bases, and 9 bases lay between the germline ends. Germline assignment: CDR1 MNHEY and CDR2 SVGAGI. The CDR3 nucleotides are TGTGCCAGCAGGGGAGCCTCCAATGAGCAGTTCTTC. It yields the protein CASRGASNEQFF.

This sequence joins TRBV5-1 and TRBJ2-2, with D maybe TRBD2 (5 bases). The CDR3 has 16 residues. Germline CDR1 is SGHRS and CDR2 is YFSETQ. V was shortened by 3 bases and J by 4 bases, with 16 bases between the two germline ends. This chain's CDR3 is CASSWVVGSGTGELFF. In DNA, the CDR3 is TGCGCCAGCAGCTGGGTAGTAGGGAGCGGCACCGGGGAGCTGTTTTTT.

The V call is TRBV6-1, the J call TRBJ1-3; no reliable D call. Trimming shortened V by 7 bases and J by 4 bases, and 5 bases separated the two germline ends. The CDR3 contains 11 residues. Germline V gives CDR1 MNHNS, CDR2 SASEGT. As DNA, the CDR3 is TGTGCCAGCAACCAGGGAAACACCATATATTTT. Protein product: CASNQGNTIYF.

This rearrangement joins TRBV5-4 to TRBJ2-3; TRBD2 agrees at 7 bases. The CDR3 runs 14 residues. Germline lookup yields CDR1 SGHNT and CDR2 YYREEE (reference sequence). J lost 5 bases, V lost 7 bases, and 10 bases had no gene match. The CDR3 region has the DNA TGTGCCAGCCTGAGCGGGACGCTCGGAGATACGCAGTATTTT. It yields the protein CASLSGTLGDTQYF.

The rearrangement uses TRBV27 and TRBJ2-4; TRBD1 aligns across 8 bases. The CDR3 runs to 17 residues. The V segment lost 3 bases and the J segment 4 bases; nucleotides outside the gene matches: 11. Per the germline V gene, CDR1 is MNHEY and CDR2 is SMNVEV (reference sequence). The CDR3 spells CASSLSGADRGKNIQYF. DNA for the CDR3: TGTGCCAGCAGTTTGTCGGGGGCCGACAGGGGAAAAAACATTCAGTACTTC.

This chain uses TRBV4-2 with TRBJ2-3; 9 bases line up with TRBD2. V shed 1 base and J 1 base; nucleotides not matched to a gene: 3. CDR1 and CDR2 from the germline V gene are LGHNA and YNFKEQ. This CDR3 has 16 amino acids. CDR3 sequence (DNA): TGTGCCAGCAGCCAAGCCCGGACTAGCGGCACAGATACGCAGTATTTT. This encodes CASSQARTSGTDTQYF.

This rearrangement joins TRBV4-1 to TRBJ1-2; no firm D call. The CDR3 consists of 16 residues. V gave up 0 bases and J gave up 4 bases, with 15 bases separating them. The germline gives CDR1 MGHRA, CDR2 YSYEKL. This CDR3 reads CASSQDPTSASYGYTF. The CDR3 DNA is TGCGCCAGCAGCCAAGATCCAACGTCGGCTAGCTATGGCTACACCTTC.

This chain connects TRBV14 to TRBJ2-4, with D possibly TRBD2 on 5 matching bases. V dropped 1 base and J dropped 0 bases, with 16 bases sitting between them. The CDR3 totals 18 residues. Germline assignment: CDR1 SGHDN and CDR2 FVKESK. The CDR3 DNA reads TGTGCCAGCAGCCAAGGAAGAGGGAGAGAACTAGCCAAAAACATTCAGTACTTC. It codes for CASSQGRGRELAKNIQYF.

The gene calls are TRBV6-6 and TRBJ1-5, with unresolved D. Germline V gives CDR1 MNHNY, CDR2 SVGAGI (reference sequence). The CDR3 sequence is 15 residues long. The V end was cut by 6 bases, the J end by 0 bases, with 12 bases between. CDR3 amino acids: CASRIREYSNQPQHF. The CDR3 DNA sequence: TGTGCCAGCAGGATCAGAGAATATAGCAATCAGCCCCAGCATTTT.

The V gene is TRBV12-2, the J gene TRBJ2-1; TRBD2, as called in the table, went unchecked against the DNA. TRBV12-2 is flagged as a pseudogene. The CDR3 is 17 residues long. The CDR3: CASRSVGTSGHYNEQFF. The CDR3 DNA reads TGTGCAAGTCGCTCGGTCGGGACTAGCGGGCATTACAATGAGCAGTTCTTC.

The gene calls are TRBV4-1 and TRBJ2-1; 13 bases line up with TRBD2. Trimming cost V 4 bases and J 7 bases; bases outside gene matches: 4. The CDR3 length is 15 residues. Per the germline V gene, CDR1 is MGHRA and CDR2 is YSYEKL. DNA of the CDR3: TGCGCCAGCAGCCGGACTAGCGGGAGTAGTAATGAGCAGTTCTTC. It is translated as CASSRTSGSSNEQFF.

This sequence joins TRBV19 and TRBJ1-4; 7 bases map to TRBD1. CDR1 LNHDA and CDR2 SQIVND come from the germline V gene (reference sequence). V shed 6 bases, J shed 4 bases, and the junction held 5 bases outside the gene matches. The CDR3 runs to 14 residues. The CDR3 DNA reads TGTGCCAGTAGCAACGACAGGGATAATGAAAAACTGTTTTTT. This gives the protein CASSNDRDNEKLFF. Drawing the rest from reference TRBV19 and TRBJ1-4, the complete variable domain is DGGITQSPKYLFRKEGQNVTLSCEQNLNHDAMYWYRQDPGQGLRLIYYSQIVNDFQKGDIAEGYSVSREKKESFPLTVTSAQKNPTAFYLCASSNDRDNEKLFFGSGTQLSVL.